This TCR beta chain was sequenced in a study of blood T cell repertoires in COVID-19. In the study overall: Nucleic acid was either cDNA or gDNA, and it came from T cells, B-cell-depleted T cells, or PBMCs.

This CDR3 has 15 residues. CDR1 is ENHRY, CDR2 SYGVKD, per germline. With 4 bases clipped from V and 4 bases from J, the junction kept 7 bases outside the gene matches. In the source study's methods: Reference gene primer amplification in the assay estimated nucleated cell counts. Generated by immunoSEQ multiplex PCR, the TCRdb table keeps only in-frame clones and is missing some. V, J and clone size were drawn from that table, and D and trimming were deduced from the DNA. The table lists 200,000 to 250,000 clones, about nine tenths of them singletons. The J gene is TRBJ1-3, the V gene TRBV10-3, with TRBD1 identical over 7 bases. This TCR was sampled from a man aged 55 to 70 who had recovered from COVID-19. Material: peripheral blood. CDR3 region: CAISGDRDGGNTIYF. The CDR3 DNA is TGTGCCATCAGTGGAGACAGGGACGGGGGAAACACCATATATTTT.